This T cell receptor beta chain derives from a study of vaccination effects on CD4 cells after COVID-19. A few counts support this clone. The target antigen is unknown. Clones were read by immunoSEQ multiplex PCR, and TCRdb kept only the in-frame ones, dropping some. In the table there are tens of thousands of clones, over 65% of which are singletons. CDR3 length: 16 amino acids. Germline-derived CDR1 and CDR2 are MNHNY and SVGAGI (reference sequence). The V gene end was trimmed by 2 bases and the J gene end by 6 bases; junction bases not matched to a gene: 9. Subsequent to roughly 10 days of culture, CD4+ T cells were isolated. As their vaccination, participants received two doses of either BNT162b2 or mRNA-1273. Whole-study findings and limits: Marked clonal contraction of infection- and vaccine-induced clones was seen late after vaccination.

The clonotype was recovered from a human donor who received a COVID-19 vaccine. The V gene is TRBV6-6, the J gene TRBJ2-3; 9 bases map to TRBD2. This specimen was CD4+ T cells from PBMCs cultured without peptide, taken after COVID-19 vaccination. The chain's CDR3 is CASSYGGGGALDTQYF. The CDR3 bases are TGTGCCAGCAGTTACGGCGGCGGGGGGGCACTTGATACGCAGTATTTT.